The entry that follows covers one T cell receptor (beta chain) sequence. Assay used: immunoSEQ multiplex PCR; TCRdb lists only in-frame clones, some missing. The sample holds 300,000 to 350,000 clones, just under 90% seen once. This sample was included in a study of blood T cell repertoires in COVID-19. Study details: T cells, B-cell-depleted T cells, or PBMCs provided the cDNA or gDNA that served as material.

Trimming at V came to 3 bases and at J to 2 bases, leaving 6 bases not matched to a gene. Per the germline V gene, CDR1 is SGHDT and CDR2 is YYEEEE. The CDR3 is 16 residues long. Participants were aged roughly 18 to 90 years, lived in 20 to 25 US areas, and enrolled virtually. Assignments of participants to cohorts depended upon their own reported clinical history. The clonotype originates from a woman in her twenties or thirties who had recovered from COVID-19. The chain links TRBV5-6 to TRBJ2-1; 9 bases map to TRBD2. Material for sequencing was PBMCs or T cells enriched from blood (not recorded which). CDR3 DNA sequence: TGTGCCAGCAGCTGGGGACTAGCCCAGGCCTACAATGAGCAGTTCTTC. This encodes CASSWGLAQAYNEQFF.